This T cell receptor beta chain is from a study of T-cell reconstitution after alpha-beta-depleted transplantation in children. Trimming left V 1 base short and J 0 bases short, with 8 bases between. CDR1 and CDR2 (germline): SGHRS, YFSETQ. The CDR3 extends over 15 amino acids. Regarding the study as a whole: There were some patients whose high TCRbeta diversity at day 60 came from surviving recipient T cells and thymic progenitors. Two months or so post-transplant, alpha-beta T cells reportedly derived from several hundred expanded graft clones. Diversity and T-cell counts at one year after transplant derived mostly from new T cells.

This clonotype was detected ten times or more. Its target is unknown. Unique molecular identifiers were incorporated when the TCRbeta library was constructed. TCRdb ran MiXCR on the PCR reads and lists one entry per CDR3 protein. The sample has roughly 150,000 distinct CDR3 sequences, approximately 12% seen once. This chain connects TRBV5-1 to TRBJ2-1, with D uncertain. This TCR was recovered from a boy younger than 10 with acute myeloid leukemia, due to receive a stem cell transplant. The source material was PBMCs, sampled before TCRalphabeta/CD19-depleted stem cell transplant. CDR3 residues: CASSLTRSSYNEQFF. The CDR3, as DNA: TGCGCCAGCAGCTTGACGAGAAGCTCCTACAATGAGCAGTTCTTC.